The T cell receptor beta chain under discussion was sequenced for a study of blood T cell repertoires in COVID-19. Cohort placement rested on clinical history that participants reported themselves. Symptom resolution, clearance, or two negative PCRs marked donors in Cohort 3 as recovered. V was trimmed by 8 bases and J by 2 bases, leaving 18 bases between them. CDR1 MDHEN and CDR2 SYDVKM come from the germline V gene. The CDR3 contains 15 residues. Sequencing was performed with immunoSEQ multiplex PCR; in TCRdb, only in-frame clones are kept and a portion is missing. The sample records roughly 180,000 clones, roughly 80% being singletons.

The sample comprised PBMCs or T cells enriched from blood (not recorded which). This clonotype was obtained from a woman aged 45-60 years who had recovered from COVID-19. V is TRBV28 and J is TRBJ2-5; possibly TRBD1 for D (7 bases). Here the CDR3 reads CASRLAGGRQETQYF. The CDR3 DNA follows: TGTGCCAGCCGATTGGCAGGGGGGAGGCAAGAGACCCAGTACTTC. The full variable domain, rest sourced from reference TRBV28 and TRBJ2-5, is DVKVTQSSRYLVKRTGEKVFLECVQDMDHENMFWYRQDPGLGLRLIYFSYDVKMKEKGDIPEGYSVSREKKERFSLILESASTNQTSMYLCASRLAGGRQETQYFGPGTRLLVL.